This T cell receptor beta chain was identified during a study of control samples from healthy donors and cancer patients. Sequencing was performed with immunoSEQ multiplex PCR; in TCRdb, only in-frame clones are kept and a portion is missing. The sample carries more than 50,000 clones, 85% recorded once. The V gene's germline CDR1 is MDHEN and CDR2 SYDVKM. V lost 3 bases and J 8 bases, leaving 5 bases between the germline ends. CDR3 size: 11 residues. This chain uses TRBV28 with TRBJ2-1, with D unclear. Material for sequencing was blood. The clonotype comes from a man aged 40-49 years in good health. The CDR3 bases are TGTGCCAGCAGTTTTATACATGAGCAGTTCTTC. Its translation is CASSFIHEQFF.